This record covers a single T cell receptor (beta chain). Antigen unknown. The data belong to a study of blood T cells in healthy people across ages. General study points: One million T cells yielded diversity estimates that were considered underestimates. CMV status of donors was unknown, possibly confounding expanded clonotype changes.

The use of a sample-barcoded 5' primer and a J-beta primer mix characterized a second PCR of about 6 to 12 cycles. TCRdb ran MiXCR on the 5' RACE reads and lists one entry per CDR3 protein. The table includes over 950,000 distinct CDR3 sequences, more than 30% detected once. Germline loops: CDR1 SGHDT, CDR2 YYEEEE. This CDR3 is built from 14 residues. After removal of 4 bases from V and 8 bases from J, the junction contained 8 bases not matched to a gene. The gene calls are TRBV5-6 and TRBJ1-4; 7 bases align to TRBD1. The receptor was derived from a man aged 18 to 29 in good health. The source material was blood. CDR3 sequence reads: CASSLDRSDEKLFF. The CDR3 DNA sequence: TGTGCCAGCAGCCTGGACAGGTCAGACGAAAAACTGTTTTTT.